The rows below give T cell receptor beta chains drawn from one sample of a study of T cells in Graves' hyperthyroidism and ophthalmopathy. TCRdb re-analysed the multiplex PCR reads in MiXCR, keeping a single row per CDR3 protein. Here the sample spans about 350,000 distinct CDR3 sequences, about 18% being singletons. Sequencing was carried out using blood. The source of these receptors is a woman under 30 with Graves' hyperthyroidism. Both conserved end residues are part of each CDR3. The D gene is left open where the match is weak. Clone size is stated in some rows and not others, as once, few, many or a class when expanded.

many,TRBV6-5,.,TRBJ2-5,TGTGCCAGCAGTTACAGGGAGGAAGAGACCCAGTACTTC,CASSYREEETQYF
.,TRBV6-1,.,TRBJ1-2,TGTGCCAGCAGATCGGTTAACTATGGCTACACCTTC,CASRSVNYGYTF
.,TRBV7-8,.,TRBJ2-7,TGTGCCAGCAGCCCCCGGACAGCCTCCTACGAGCAGTGCTTC,CASSPRTASYEQCF
.,TRBV6-2/TRBV6-3,.,TRBJ2-5,TGTGCCAGCAGCCCACGATGGGGGGTGGGCCAAGAGACCCAGTACTTC,CASSPRWGVGQETQYF
many,TRBV7-6,TRBD1,TRBJ2-7,TGTGCCAGCAGCTCCTCCGGACAGGCGTGGGTGCAGTACTTC,CASSSSGQAWVQYF
.,TRBV24-1,.,TRBJ2-5,TGTGCCGCCATGGGGGAGACCCAGTACTTC,CAAMGETQYF
.,TRBV10-3,.,TRBJ2-7,TGTGCCATCAGTGGGGGACTGATGCTCTCCTACGAGCAGTACTTC,CAISGGLMLSYEQYF
.,TRBV2,.,TRBJ1-6,TGTGCCAGCAGTGAAAATTCGGTCGGGTCACCCCTCCACTTT,CASSENSVGSPLHF
many,TRBV2,.,TRBJ1-5,TGTGCCAGCATGCGGGAAATCGGCAATCAGCCCCAGCATTTT,CASMREIGNQPQHF
many,TRBV18,.,TRBJ1-1,TGTGCCAGCTCACCGACAGTTAAGAACACTGAAGCTTTCTTT,CASSPTVKNTEAFF
many,TRBV20-1,.,TRBJ1-2,TGCAGTGCTGCCAGGGGTTATGGCTACACCTTC,CSAARGYGYTF
.,TRBV12-3/TRBV12-4,.,TRBJ2-7,TGTGCCAGCAGCCCAGGGATCTCCTACGAGCAGTACTTC,CASSPGISYEQYF
many,TRBV27,.,TRBJ2-7,TGTGCCAGCAGTTTATCCGAGGGGGGGACTTCCTACGAGCAGTACTTC,CASSLSEGGTSYEQYF
.,TRBV7-2,.,TRBJ1-2,TGTGCCAGCAGCTTAGGACGTACGTTCTATGGCTACACCTTC,CASSLGRTFYGYTF
few,TRBV2,.,TRBJ2-5,TGTGCCAGCATGAGAACGGCGGGGGCCCTCCAAGAGACCCAGTACTTC,CASMRTAGALQETQYF
many,TRBV9,TRBD2,TRBJ2-7,TGTGCCAGCAGCGCGGACCTAGCGGCTTCGTCCTACGAGCAGTACTTC,CASSADLAASSYEQYF
many,TRBV7-8,TRBD2,TRBJ2-5,TGTGCCAGCAGCTTCGGGACTAGCGGGGGAGAGACCCAGTACTTC,CASSFGTSGGETQYF
many,TRBV7-3,.,TRBJ1-2,TGTGCCAGCAGCTTAACCATCGGGCACTTTAACTATGGCTACACCTTC,CASSLTIGHFNYGYTF
many,TRBV12-3/TRBV12-4,TRBD2,TRBJ2-7,TGTGCCAGCAAGTCGACGGGCGGGAGCTCCTACGAGCAGTACTTC,CASKSTGGSSYEQYF
many,TRBV5-1,.,TRBJ2-7,TGCGCCAGCAGCTTTAACGGACAGATTTACGAGCAGTACTTC,CASSFNGQIYEQYF
.,TRBV7-3,TRBD2,TRBJ2-5,TGCGCCAGCAGCCAAACCGGGGGGGAGACCCAGTACTTC,CASSQTGGETQYF
once,TRBV19,.,TRBJ1-6,TGTGCCAGTAGTATCACGGGCGTGATATCTTCACCCCTCCACTTT,CASSITGVISSPLHF
.,TRBV11-1,TRBD1,TRBJ2-2,TGTGCCAGCAGGCCGTGGTCGGTGACAGGGCGGCACGGGGAGCTGTTTTTT,CASRPWSVTGRHGELFF
.,TRBV30,.,TRBJ1-1,TGTGCCTGGAGTGTACCCCTTACAAGAGGTGAAGCTTTCTTT,CAWSVPLTRGEAFF
many,TRBV6-5,TRBD1,TRBJ1-2,TGTGCCAGCAGTTACTCAGGGACAGGAAGGGACGGCTACACCTTC,CASSYSGTGRDGYTF
many,TRBV12-3/TRBV12-4,TRBD1,TRBJ1-2,TGTGCCAGCTCCCTAGGAGGGACAGGGTTTGGCTACACCTTC,CASSLGGTGFGYTF
many,TRBV20-1,.,TRBJ2-5,TGCAGCATGGAGGGAGAGACCCAGTACTTC,CSMEGETQYF
many,TRBV28,TRBD1,TRBJ1-2,TGTGCCAGCAGCCGTAGGACAGGGGATGGCTACACCTTC,CASSRRTGDGYTF
many,TRBV6-2/TRBV6-3,.,TRBJ2-7,TGTGCCAGCAGTTACTCGAGAGGGGGGGCCTACGAGCAGTACTTC,CASSYSRGGAYEQYF
.,TRBV6-1,.,TRBJ2-5,TGTGCCAGCGGCTGGGAGTTACAAGAGACCCAGTACTTC,CASGWELQETQYF
few,TRBV20-1,.,TRBJ1-3,TGCAGTGCTAGAGGGGGGGTCTCCCCCTCTGGAAACACCATATATTTT,CSARGGVSPSGNTIYF
many,TRBV18,.,TRBJ1-1,TGTGCCAGCTCACCAAAGAGGGTGAACACTGAAGCTTTCTTT,CASSPKRVNTEAFF
many,TRBV6-2/TRBV6-3,.,TRBJ2-5,TGTGCCAGCAGTAAAGGCGTAGATCCGACGGAGACCCAGTACTTC,CASSKGVDPTETQYF
many,TRBV5-1,.,TRBJ1-3,TGTGCCAGCAGTTCTCGGGGATCTGGAAACACCATATATTTT,CASSSRGSGNTIYF
once,TRBV2,TRBD1,TRBJ2-7,TGTGCCGGAGGACAGGGGTACTACGAGCAGTACTTC,CAGGQGYYEQYF
many,TRBV6-5,.,TRBJ2-7,TGTGCCAGCAGTTACGCCCGACGGGGTATCGGCTCCTACGAGCAGTACTTC,CASSYARRGIGSYEQYF
.,TRBV27,TRBD1,TRBJ1-1,TGTGCCAGCAGCCTCCAAGGGACAGGGGCTGAAGCTTTCTTT,CASSLQGTGAEAFF
.,TRBV14,TRBD1,TRBJ2-4,TGTGCCAGCAGCCACGATATAATTAGGACAGGGGAAATTCTAGACAAAAACATTCAGTACTTC,CASSHDIIRTGEILDKNIQYF
many,TRBV27,.,TRBJ2-7,TGTGCCAGCAGTCCCTTAGGTCTAGGAGTGTACGAGCAGTACTTC,CASSPLGLGVYEQYF
few,TRBV13,TRBD2,TRBJ2-5,TGTGCCAGCAGCTTATTGGGACTAAGGGCGAGGGAGACCCAGTACTTC,CASSLLGLRARETQYF
many,TRBV12-3/TRBV12-4,TRBD1,TRBJ1-5,TGTGCCAGCACCCTTGACAGGGGGATTTATAGCAATCAGCCCCAGCATTTT,CASTLDRGIYSNQPQHF
few,TRBV4-2,.,TRBJ1-2,TGTGCCAGCAGCCAGCCCAGCTATGGCTACACCTTC,CASSQPSYGYTF
many,TRBV20-1,.,TRBJ2-6,TGCAGTGCTCCACAGGGCTCCCCCAACTCTGGGGCCAACGTCCTGACTTTC,CSAPQGSPNSGANVLTF
many,TRBV27,.,TRBJ2-7,TGTGCCAGAAACTCCGAGCAGTACTTC,CARNSEQYF
many,TRBV11-2,.,TRBJ2-4,TGTGCCAGCAGCTTAGGTTCAGCCAAAAACATTCAGTACTTC,CASSLGSAKNIQYF
many,TRBV2,.,TRBJ1-3,TGTGCCACAGCGGAGGGCTCTGGAAACACCATATATTTT,CATAEGSGNTIYF
many,TRBV6-1,.,TRBJ1-6,TGTGCCAGCAGTGAGGGGGGGGGGCACTCACCCCTCCACTTT,CASSEGGGHSPLHF
many,TRBV4-2,TRBD1,TRBJ1-1,TGTGCCAGCAGCCAAGAAGGGACAGGGTTCACTGAAGCTTTCTTT,CASSQEGTGFTEAFF
many,TRBV20-1,.,TRBJ1-1,TGCAGTGCTAGGCCGGGGAACACTGAAGCTTTCTTT,CSARPGNTEAFF
many,TRBV20-1,.,TRBJ1-1,TGCAGTGCCCGCCTTTCAGGACCGGAGAACACTGAAGCTTTCTTT,CSARLSGPENTEAFF
many,TRBV19,.,TRBJ2-7,TGTGCCAGTAGGCCGACAGGCAACTACGAGCAGTACTTC,CASRPTGNYEQYF